Presented here are 22 T cell receptor beta chains from one specimen sequenced in a study of T cells in women clearing cervical HPV infection. Some clones are missing from TCRdb's copy, which holds only in-frame ones; the method was immunoSEQ multiplex PCR. This table lists over 25,000 clones. Sequences were obtained from blood buffy coat. These TCRs come from a woman aged 18 to 75 with a cervical HPV16 infection that either progressed to CIN3+ or cleared (not recorded which).

Turning to this clone: The CDR3 goes on 3 residues after the read ends, and that part is filled in from the germline J gene. The chain combines TRBV19 with TRBJ2-3; 10 bases align to TRBD1. The germline CDR1 and CDR2 sequences are LNHDA and SQIVND (reference sequence). This CDR3 has 15 amino acids. CDR3 bases read: TGTGCCAGTAGGCCGGACAGGGGGGACAATCAGCCG. Protein sequence: CASRPDRGDNQP. The full CDR3 protein is CASRPDRGDNQPQYF.

Concerning this clone: Sequencing ends 3 residues short of the CDR3 end; the germline J gene provides the rest. V and J are TRBV5-1 and TRBJ2-5, with 9 bases fitting TRBD1. V lost 5 bases to trimming and J lost 3 bases; unmatched junction nucleotides: 5. Germline CDR1 reads SGHRS; CDR2 reads YFSETQ. The CDR3 is 14 amino acids. CDR3 DNA (partial): TGCGCCAGCAGTCCCTGGACAGGGGAAGAGACC. This translates into CASSPWTGEET. The whole CDR3 sequence reads CASSPWTGEETQYF.

A word on this clone: Coverage ceases 3 residues before the CDR3 finishes, and the germline J gene fills in the end. The gene calls are TRBV19 and TRBJ2-2; tentatively, D is TRBD2 (5 bases). The V gene's germline CDR1 is LNHDA and CDR2 SQIVND (reference sequence). CDR3 size: 13 residues. This CDR3 reads CASMTPGDSPLFF. CDR3 DNA, as far as it was read: TGTGCCAGTATGACCCCCGGGGATTCACCG.

To note about this clone: Read data end 3 residues before the CDR3 end; the end is taken from the germline J gene. The chain uses TRBV10-3 and TRBJ1-1; D gene uncertain. Per the germline V gene, CDR1 is ENHRY and CDR2 is SYGVKD. The CDR3 consists of 12 residues. V was cut by 8 bases and J by 1 base, with 8 bases left in between. The CDR3 reads CAIRSPNTEAFF. The sequenced CDR3 bases are TGTGCCATCCGAAGCCCGAACACTGAA.

Concerning this clone itself: The CDR3 end is not reached by the read, which stops 3 residues before it; the germline J gene fills it in. The chain couples TRBV7-9 to TRBJ2-3, with a tentative D call TRBD2 (5 bases). With 3 bases removed from V and 0 bases from J, the gap between germline ends came to 7 bases. Germline V CDR1 and CDR2: SEHNR, FQNEAQ (reference sequence). This CDR3 is 14 amino acids long. The chain's CDR3 is CASSFDYSTDTQYF. The covered CDR3 bases are TGTGCCAGCAGCTTTGACTATAGCACAGATACG.

Details on this clone: The DNA ends 3 residues before the CDR3 does, and the rest of the CDR3 is filled in from the germline J gene. This chain joins TRBV20-1 and TRBJ2-2; D possibly corresponds to TRBD1 (5 bases). The CDR3 sequence is 15 residues long. The germline CDR1 and CDR2 sequences are DFQATT and SNEGSKA (reference sequence). The CDR3 reads CSARMPGSGANVLFF. Partial CDR3 DNA: TGCAGTGCTAGAATGCCAGGCTCTGGGGCCAACGTG.

To note about this clone: The read terminates 3 residues ahead of where the CDR3 ends, so the germline J gene completes it. The chain has TRBV18 and TRBJ2-4; tentative D call: TRBD1 (5 bases). Germline loops: CDR1 KGHSH, CDR2 LQKENI. This CDR3 region has 12 residues. CDR3 in amino acids: CASSLDTSGQYF. The CDR3 bases that were read are TGTGCCAGCTCCCTGGACACCAGTGGT.

A word on this clone: The CDR3 end lies 3 residues beyond the end of the read and is filled in from the germline J gene. This sequence joins TRBV2 and TRBJ2-7, with 9 bases fitting TRBD2. This CDR3 contains 16 residues. Germline lookup yields CDR1 SNHLY and CDR2 FYNNEI. The trim removed 4 bases at V and 3 bases at J, leaving 10 bases unmatched. The CDR3 spells CASSGISASGVYEQYF. Partial CDR3 DNA: TGTGCCAGCAGTGGGATCTCGGCTAGCGGGGTCTACGAG.

As regards this clone: The read terminates 3 residues ahead of where the CDR3 ends, so the germline J gene completes it. The J gene is TRBJ2-7, the V gene TRBV7-6, with a possible D match to TRBD1 (5 bases). The CDR3 has 16 amino acids. Trimming removed 4 bases at V and 0 bases at J, with 16 bases between. Germline assignment: CDR1 SGHVS and CDR2 FNYEAQ. CDR3 DNA, as far as it was read: TGTGCCAGCAGCTCCATGGGGCTCCTGAACTCCTACGAG. Its protein is CASSSMGLLNSYE. The whole CDR3 sequence reads CASSSMGLLNSYEQYF.

With regard to this clone: The read finishes 3 residues shy of the CDR3 end, and the germline J gene is used to complete it. V and J are TRBV19 and TRBJ1-1; D perhaps matches TRBD1 (5 bases). The CDR3 is made up of 13 amino acids. Per the germline V gene, CDR1 is LNHDA and CDR2 is SQIVND (reference sequence). Trimming shortened V by 8 bases and J by 0 bases, and 10 bases separated the two germline ends. CDR3 sequence: CASGSGMNTEAFF. The CDR3 bases that were read are TGTGCCAGTGGCTCAGGGATGAACACTGAA.

Note on this clone: With the read ending 3 residues before the CDR3 end, the germline J gene is used to fill in that end. The J gene is TRBJ1-4, the V gene TRBV4-1; 8 nucleotides align to TRBD1. Germline V gives CDR1 MGHRA, CDR2 YSYEKL. The CDR3 covers 15 residues. Unmatched junction bases numbered 10, after V lost 6 bases and J lost 7 bases. The CDR3 spells CASRPQQGVSEKLFF. The part of the CDR3 DNA that was read is TGCGCCAGCAGACCTCAACAGGGGGTGAGTGAAAAA.

Turning to this clone: The CDR3 goes on 3 residues after the read ends, and that part is filled in from the germline J gene. V and J are TRBV7-9 and TRBJ2-3, with 7 bases matching TRBD1. Germline V gene data show CDR1 as SEHNR and CDR2 as FQNEAQ (reference sequence). CDR3 length equals 15 residues. V shed 6 bases and J 2 bases; nucleotides not matched to a gene: 8. The CDR3 sequence is CASSPRQGLTDTQYF. Incomplete CDR3 DNA: TGTGCCAGCAGTCCTAGACAGGGCCTCACAGATACG.

Details on this clone: The read ends 3 residues shy of where the CDR3 ends; the end is completed using the germline J gene. The V and J genes are TRBV10-1 and TRBJ2-7; 8 positions match TRBD2. The junction had 9 bases not matched to a gene; V was cut back by 8 bases and J by 0 bases. In germline, CDR1 is WNHNN, CDR2 SYGVQD (reference sequence). The CDR3 has 15 residues. The sequenced part of the CDR3 DNA is TGCGCCAGCTCCCTACTAGCGGACCACTCCTACGAG. It yields the protein CASSLLADHSYE. The whole CDR3 region reads CASSLLADHSYEQYF.

Points on this clone: At one of its ends the junction is not consistent with the germline gene, which may arise from a read error. Sequencing ends 3 residues short of the CDR3 end; the germline J gene provides the rest. V usage is TRBV11-2 and J usage is TRBJ2-2, with TRBD2 matching 8 bases. Germline V gives CDR1 SGHAT, CDR2 FQNNGV. CDR3 length: 15 residues. CDR3: CVSRGGAGVNGELFF. The sequenced part of the CDR3 DNA is TGTGTCAGCAGGGGAGGAGCGGGAGTCAACGGGGAG.

Turning to this clone: The read is 3 residues too short to cover the CDR3 end, so that end is filled in from the germline J gene. The chain combines TRBV18 with TRBJ1-5; perhaps TRBD1 as D (5 bases). The CDR3 is 15 residues long. Germline values: CDR1 KGHSH, CDR2 LQKENI. The ends were cut back, 2 bases at V and 3 bases at J, with 11 bases in the middle. CDR3 amino acids: CASSPVIGVNQPQHF. The CDR3 bases that were read are TGTGCCAGCTCACCAGTGATAGGGGTCAATCAGCCC.

With respect to this clone: The read ends 3 residues shy of where the CDR3 ends; the end is completed using the germline J gene. The V call is TRBV18, the J call TRBJ2-3, with TRBD1 matching 10 bases. V trimming: 1 base; J trimming: 1 base; junction bases outside the gene matches: 2. The CDR3 loop spans 16 amino acids. Germline loops: CDR1 KGHSH, CDR2 LQKENI. The CDR3 spells CASSPLGTGGTDTQYF. The DNA read from the CDR3 is TGTGCCAGCTCACCACTTGGGACAGGGGGCACAGATACG.

In the case of this clone: The read comes to an end 3 residues before the CDR3 does, leaving the germline J gene to fill in the end. The rearrangement joins TRBV29-1 to TRBJ2-2, with D tentatively TRBD1 or TRBD2 (5 bases each). Between the trimmed V and J ends, which lost 3 bases and 4 bases, there was a span of 12 bases. This CDR3 has 14 residues. The germline gives CDR1 SQVTM, CDR2 ANQGSEA. Incomplete CDR3 DNA: TGCAGCGTTGAGGCGGAGAGGGGCACCGGGGAG. This translates into CSVEAERGTGE. The full-length CDR3 reads as CSVEAERGTGELFF.

To note about this clone: The read ends 3 residues early relative to the CDR3; the germline J gene fills the gap. This rearrangement joins TRBV20-1 to TRBJ2-3; 7 positions match TRBD1. The germline CDR1 and CDR2 sequences are DFQATT and SNEGSKA (reference sequence). Unmatched junction bases numbered 6, after V lost 3 bases and J lost 3 bases. This CDR3 region has 14 residues. The chain's CDR3 is CSAREQGITDTQYF. The covered CDR3 bases are TGCAGTGCTAGGGAACAGGGGATAACAGATACG.

Comment on this clone: The read is 3 residues too short to cover the CDR3 end, so that end is filled in from the germline J gene. V and J are TRBV10-3 and TRBJ2-3; the D gene is possibly TRBD1 (6 bases). The germline gives CDR1 ENHRY, CDR2 SYGVKD. The length of the CDR3 is 16 residues. The sequenced CDR3 bases are TGTGCCATCAGTGAGACGAGGGGGATACATGAAGAGACG. This sequence encodes CAISETRGIHEET. In full, the CDR3 reads CAISETRGIHEETQYF.

Details on this clone: Read data end 3 residues before the CDR3 end; the end is taken from the germline J gene. The chain links TRBV19 to TRBJ2-7; 7 bases match TRBD2. Germline V lookup: CDR1 LNHDA, CDR2 SQIVND (reference sequence). V was clipped by 3 bases and J by 2 bases; unmatched bases: 10. The CDR3 consists of 16 residues. The covered CDR3 bases are TGTGCCAGTAGTATTTCTCTAGCGGCAAGTGCCTACGAG. This translates into CASSISLAASAYE. Given in full, the CDR3 is CASSISLAASAYEQYF.

In the case of this clone: The read halts 3 residues ahead of the CDR3 end, with the missing end drawn from the germline J gene. The V gene is TRBV7-6, the J gene TRBJ2-3, with 10 positions matching TRBD1. CDR3 size: 15 residues. The germline V gene has CDR1 SGHVS and CDR2 FNYEAQ. The sequenced CDR3 bases are TGTGCCAGCAGCGCCGGGACAGGGGTATCGGAGACG. Protein: CASSAGTGVSET. The full CDR3 reads CASSAGTGVSETQYF.

This clone is classed as medium-sized by frequency. The read ends 3 residues early relative to the CDR3; the germline J gene fills the gap. The V and J genes are TRBV12-5 and TRBJ1-1; tentative D call: TRBD1 (6 bases). Between the trimmed V and J ends, which lost 6 bases and 6 bases, there was a span of 26 bases. The CDR3 has 17 amino acids. Germline lookup yields CDR1 LGHNT and CDR2 FRNRAP. Here the CDR3 reads CASGREQGQDEISEAFF. Partial CDR3 DNA: TGTGCTAGTGGCCGAGAACAGGGACAAGATGAGATCTCTGAA.